The 25 T cell receptor beta chains given below trace back to one sample, sequenced in a study of blood T cells in healthy people across ages. For the second PCR, which ran for about 6 to 11 cycles, a sample-barcoded 5' primer and a J-beta primer mix were used. TCRdb itself ran the 5' RACE reads through MiXCR, one entry per CDR3 protein. The table records about 1.1 million distinct CDR3 sequences, less than 45% of them present only once. The material sequenced was blood. These receptors originate from a man younger than 35 in good health.

Comment on this clonotype: A much larger clone lies a single base off, so this may be a read error. This CDR3 reads CASSPAQGHQTNYGYTF. The CDR3 nucleotides are TGTGCCAGCTCACCCGCTCAGGGACATCAAACTAACTATGGCTACACCTTC. The chain employs TRBV18 and TRBJ1-2; maybe TRBD1 (6 bases). CDR3 size: 17 residues. Trimming shortened V by 3 bases and J by 0 bases, and 17 bases separated the two germline ends. Germline V gene sequence: CDR1 KGHSH, CDR2 LQKENI.

The chain recombines TRBV7-9 with TRBJ1-1, with a weak D call TRBD1 (5 bases). The germline CDR1 and CDR2 sequences are SEHNR and FQNEAQ (reference sequence). V gave up 5 bases and J gave up 7 bases, with 11 bases separating them. The CDR3 consists of 12 residues. CDR3 amino acids: CASSQTVYEAFF. The CDR3 DNA sequence: TGTGCCAGCAGCCAGACAGTTTATGAAGCTTTCTTT. The variable domain in full, completed from reference TRBV7-9 and TRBJ1-1, reads DTGVSQNPRHKITKRGQNVTFRCDPISEHNRLYWYRQTLGQGPEFLTYFQNEAQLEKSRLLSDRFSAERPKGSFSTLEIQRTEQGDSAMYLCASSQTVYEAFFGQGTRLTVV.

The chain employs TRBV21-1 and TRBJ1-3; the table gives TRBD1 as D, unverified against the DNA. TRBV21-1 is a documented pseudogene. The CDR3 has 18 amino acids. The CDR3 DNA is TGTGCCAGCATCAGACCCCACCTGGGCAGGGGGTCTGGAAACACCATATATTTT. The encoded protein is CASIRPHLGRGSGNTIYF.

The chain employs TRBV15 and TRBJ2-7; possibly TRBD1 for D (6 bases). The germline V gene encodes CDR1 LNHNV and CDR2 YYDKDF (reference sequence). With 0 bases removed from V and 2 bases from J, the gap between germline ends came to 17 bases. The CDR3 totals 17 residues. CDR3 DNA sequence: TGTGCCACCAGCAGAGATTTGGACAGCTTGTTCCCCTACGAGCAGTACTTC. Encoded protein: CATSRDLDSLFPYEQYF.

The chain combines TRBV5-6 with TRBJ2-7; no firm D call. The germline V gene has CDR1 SGHDT and CDR2 YYEEEE. The length of the CDR3 is 15 residues. V gave up 0 bases and J gave up 2 bases, with 12 bases separating them. The CDR3 DNA reads as TGTGCCAGCAGCTTGGTAACTGGCAGTCCCTACGAGCAGTACTTC. As protein: CASSLVTGSPYEQYF.

This sequence joins TRBV29-1 and TRBJ1-1, with a weak D call TRBD1 (5 bases). The CDR3 contains 12 residues. Per the germline V gene, CDR1 is SQVTM and CDR2 is ANQGSEA. V lost 7 bases and J 5 bases, leaving 14 bases between the germline ends. CDR3 nucleotides: TGCAGCGGGGGCCCGTACGAGACTGAAGCTTTCTTT. It yields the protein CSGGPYETEAFF.

The chain is built from TRBV20-1 and TRBJ1-6; 7 positions match TRBD1. V lost 4 bases, J lost 9 bases, and 15 bases stayed unmatched. The V gene's germline CDR1 is DFQATT and CDR2 SNEGSKA (reference sequence). The CDR3 has 16 amino acids. Written as DNA, the CDR3 is TGCAGTGCTACCCTCATACAGGGGAAGTCTGGTTCACCCCTCCACTTT. It yields the protein CSATLIQGKSGSPLHF.

This clonotype was picked up many times. This chain uses TRBV4-3 with TRBJ2-1; unclear D gene. Germline CDR1 reads LGHNA; CDR2 reads YSLEER. CDR3 length equals 15 residues. Trimming stripped 3 bases from V and 7 bases from J, with 16 bases between. CDR3 in amino acids: CASSHSIIMGNEQFF. CDR3 DNA: TGCGCCAGCAGCCACTCCATTATCATGGGGAATGAGCAGTTCTTC.

This clonotype showed up many times. The chain is built from TRBV29-1 and TRBJ2-1; possible D gene TRBD2, 7 bases. The germline CDR1 and CDR2 sequences are SQVTM and ANQGSEA. The CDR3 contains 16 residues. Trimming shortened V by 6 bases and J by 4 bases, and 22 bases separated the two germline ends. CDR3 nucleotide sequence: TGCAGCGTGGGGGGCCATCAGCGGGGAAAATACAATGAGCAGTTCTTC. This encodes CSVGGHQRGKYNEQFF.

The chain has TRBV7-6 and TRBJ1-3, with no clear D. V was pared by 7 bases and J by 0 bases, with 13 bases between. Germline values: CDR1 SGHVS, CDR2 FNYEAQ. CDR3 length: 15 residues. The CDR3 nucleotides are TGTGCCAGCACCGACGTCGGCAGCTCTGGAAACACCATATATTTT. Translating gives CASTDVGSSGNTIYF.

This clonotype has only a few counts. The chain joins TRBV15 to TRBJ1-2; D not certain. The CDR3 runs to 14 residues. Trimming removed 7 bases from V and 3 bases from J, with 15 bases in between. Germline V lookup: CDR1 LNHNV, CDR2 YYDKDF (reference sequence). DNA for the CDR3: TGTGCCACCAAAAAGCCCGACGGAGACTATGGCTACACCTTC. This encodes CATKKPDGDYGYTF.

J is TRBJ1-2 and V is TRBV4-1, with a weak D call TRBD1 (5 bases). This CDR3 has 13 amino acids. CDR1 is MGHRA and CDR2 is YSYEKL in the germline V gene. V lost 5 bases to trimming and J lost 4 bases, with 11 bases between them. CDR3 DNA sequence: TGCGCCAGCAGCGGCTCAGGGTCCTATGGCTACACCTTC. Protein sequence: CASSGSGSYGYTF.

Only one count was recorded for this clonotype. V and J are TRBV5-1 and TRBJ2-3, with 8 bases lining up with TRBD2. Per germline, CDR1 SGHRS and CDR2 YFSETQ. With V trimmed by 4 bases and J by 4 bases, 8 bases remained unmatched. The CDR3 is 15 residues long. For the CDR3, the DNA is TGCGCCAGCAGCCCGGGACTAGGCCATCCAGATACGCAGTATTTT. It translates to CASSPGLGHPDTQYF.

The V call is TRBV20-1, the J call TRBJ2-1, with TRBD2 matching 14 bases. Germline V lookup: CDR1 DFQATT, CDR2 SNEGSKA (reference sequence). The CDR3 is made up of 15 amino acids. The trim removed 6 bases at V and 9 bases at J, leaving 10 bases unmatched. The CDR3 DNA follows: TGCAGTGCCCCTCCCAGACTAGCGGGGGGGGGTGAGCAGTTCTTC. This encodes CSAPPRLAGGGEQFF.

The rearrangement uses TRBV20-1 and TRBJ2-1, with TRBD2 identical over 9 bases. V trimming: 3 bases; J trimming: 10 bases; junction bases outside the gene matches: 13. The germline gives CDR1 DFQATT, CDR2 SNEGSKA (reference sequence). CDR3 length: 15 residues. The CDR3 DNA reads TGCAGTGCTAGTCTCTTGGCGGGGGGGTTGGGGGAGCAGTTCTTC. It specifies CSASLLAGGLGEQFF.

This clonotype was recorded a few times. V usage is TRBV20-1 and J usage is TRBJ1-1, with D uncertain. CDR3 length equals 13 residues. Germline CDR1 reads DFQATT; CDR2 reads SNEGSKA (reference sequence). The germline V and J ends were trimmed by 1 base and 3 bases, with 9 bases remaining between them. CDR3 bases: TGCAGTGCTAGAGCCCGGAGGGACACTGAAGCTTTCTTT. As protein: CSARARRDTEAFF.

Only one count was recorded for this clonotype. The junction departs from germline at one end; a sequencing error may be responsible. This rearrangement joins TRBV20-1 to TRBJ1-2, with D tentatively TRBD1 (5 bases). CDR1 is DFQATT and CDR2 is SNEGSKA in the germline V gene (reference sequence). The CDR3 covers 19 residues. In DNA form, the CDR3 reads TGCAGTGCCAGAGCTGGGTTGGGGCAGGGAGTCCCCACCTTTTATGGCTACACCTTC. It codes for CSARAGLGQGVPTFYGYTF.

V and J are TRBV4-1 and TRBJ2-7, with a possible D match to TRBD2 (7 bases). The CDR3 sequence is 17 residues long. Germline V lookup: CDR1 MGHRA, CDR2 YSYEKL. Trimming pared 3 bases from V and 7 bases from J, leaving 25 bases between. In DNA form, the CDR3 reads TGCGCCAGCAGCCATCCCGAGGGGAGGGGGGCTAGGAATGAGCAGTACTTC. This sequence encodes CASSHPEGRGARNEQYF.

There are many counts of this clonotype. The CDR3 loop is CASSEGGGSSEQYF. CDR3 DNA: TGTGCCAGCAGTGAGGGCGGGGGATCCAGCGAGCAGTACTTC. The chain couples TRBV2 to TRBJ2-7, with 7 bases identical to TRBD2. The germline gives CDR1 SNHLY, CDR2 FYNNEI. The ends lost 3 bases at V and 6 bases at J; junction bases unmatched: 8. The CDR3 loop spans 14 amino acids.

The chain uses TRBV5-6 and TRBJ2-4, with 7 nucleotides matching TRBD1. Looked up from germline, CDR1 is SGHDT and CDR2 is YYEEEE. The CDR3 consists of 16 residues. Losses at the gene ends were 4 bases for V and 0 bases for J; bases not matched to a gene: 7. In nucleotides, the CDR3 is TGTGCCAGCAGCCCAGGGACAGACTTAGCCAAAAACATTCAGTACTTC. Translation: CASSPGTDLAKNIQYF.

This chain joins TRBV7-2 and TRBJ2-3; tentative D call: TRBD2 (6 bases). V lost 4 bases and J 0 bases, leaving 11 bases between the germline ends. The CDR3 has 15 amino acids. From germline, CDR1 is SGHTA and CDR2 FQGNSA. The CDR3 spells CASSSQRASTDTQYF. DNA for the CDR3: TGTGCCAGCAGCTCCCAGCGGGCTAGCACAGATACGCAGTATTTT. The complete variable domain, with remaining parts taken from reference TRBV7-2 and TRBJ2-3, reads GAGVSQSPSNKVTEKGKDVELRCDPISGHTALYWYRQSLGQGLEFLIYFQGNSAPDKSGLPSDRFSAERTGGSVSTLTIQRTQQEDSAVYLCASSSQRASTDTQYFGPGTRLTVL.

This clonotype was detected only a few times. This chain connects TRBV19 to TRBJ2-3; weak D call: TRBD2 (7 bases). The CDR3 spans 16 residues. V lost 7 bases, J lost 1 base, and 18 bases lay in between. The germline V gene encodes CDR1 LNHDA and CDR2 SQIVND (reference sequence). CDR3 sequence: CASTLRGRGRTDTQYF. The CDR3 nucleotides are TGTGCCAGTACCCTTCGCGGGCGGGGGCGCACAGATACGCAGTATTTT.

The chain links TRBV7-6 to TRBJ1-6; D unresolved. Germline loops: CDR1 SGHVS, CDR2 FNYEAQ. The ends were cut back, 2 bases at V and 5 bases at J, with 16 bases in the middle. The CDR3 extends over 17 amino acids. CDR3 nucleotides: TGTGCCAGCAGCTTACATACGACGGATGAACATAATTCACCCCTCCACTTT. This codes for CASSLHTTDEHNSPLHF.

This clonotype occurred many times. V gene TRBV7-3 combines with J gene TRBJ1-2; D not certain. The germline V gene encodes CDR1 SGHTA and CDR2 FQGTGA. V lost 2 bases to trimming and J lost 3 bases, with 10 bases between them. The CDR3 runs 14 residues. The CDR3 bases are TGTGCCAGCAGCTTAGGTCTTCGGGACTATGGCTACACCTTC. Encoded protein: CASSLGLRDYGYTF.

The chain is built from TRBV20-1 and TRBJ2-3; perhaps D is TRBD1 or TRBD2 (5 bases each). The CDR3 totals 14 residues. Germline CDR1 and CDR2: DFQATT and SNEGSKA (reference sequence). The ends were cut back, 3 bases at V and 0 bases at J, with 10 bases in the middle. The CDR3 DNA reads TGCAGTGCTAGGATCGGGGCTAGCACAGATACGCAGTATTTT. Residues: CSARIGASTDTQYF.